This is a list of T cell receptor beta chains from one sample in a study of blood T cell repertoires in COVID-19. Profiled with immunoSEQ multiplex PCR; TCRdb holds only in-frame clones, not every one. The repertoire holds roughly 180,000 clones, with around 87% as singletons. Sequenced input: peripheral blood. Receptors originate from a man aged 18-30 years with acute or convalescent COVID-19. Each CDR3 is given with its conserved first and last residue. The D gene is left open where the match is weak. Some rows have no size entry. The others give once, few or many, or a class for an expanded clone.

clone size	D gene	J gene	CDR3 length	V gene	CDR3 protein	CDR3 DNA
.	.	TRBJ1-1	15	TRBV6-1	CASSEVIRENTEAFF	TGTGCCAGCAGTGAAGTTATCAGGGAGAACACTGAAGCTTTCTTT
.	TRBD2	TRBJ2-2	16	TRBV9	CASSVTSGGRTGELFF	TGTGCCAGCAGCGTTACTAGCGGGGGGAGGACCGGGGAGCTGTTTTTT
once	.	TRBJ1-3	18	TRBV15	CATSRAPVQTGSGNTIYF	TGTGCCACCAGCAGAGCCCCCGTACAGACCGGTTCTGGAAACACCATATATTTT
.	TRBD2	TRBJ2-3	13	TRBV29-1	CSVQRGGTDTQYF	TGCAGCGTTCAGCGGGGGGGCACAGATACGCAGTATTTT
.	.	TRBJ2-7	13	TRBV7-6	CASSSGLHYEQYF	TGTGCCAGCAGCTCGGGACTCCACTACGAGCAGTACTTC
few	.	TRBJ1-5	17	TRBV5-8	CASSRASGVTINQPQHF	TGTGCCAGCAGCCGAGCGTCCGGGGTGACCATCAATCAGCCCCAGCATTTT
.	.	TRBJ2-3	16	TRBV10-1	CASSDTTGWATDTQYF	TGCGCCAGCAGTGACACGACAGGATGGGCAACAGATACGCAGTATTTT
.	.	TRBJ1-3	13	TRBV2	CAINLGAGNTIYF	TGTGCCATAAACCTAGGAGCTGGAAACACCATATATTTT
.	.	TRBJ1-1	17	TRBV9	CASSSGPAATSVTEAFF	TGTGCCAGCAGCAGCGGTCCGGCCGCCACATCGGTCACTGAAGCTTTCTTT
few	.	TRBJ1-2	14	TRBV19	CASSEGLSNYGYTF	TGTGCCAGTAGCGAGGGTTTGTCAAACTATGGCTACACCTTC
once	TRBD2	TRBJ2-5	15	TRBV4-1	CANRSQSSGQETQYF	TGCGCCAACCGAAGCCAGTCTAGCGGCCAAGAGACCCAGTACTTC
.	.	TRBJ1-5	12	TRBV7-9	CASSPPGEPQHF	TGTGCCAGCAGCCCCCCCGGGGAGCCCCAGCATTTT
.	.	TRBJ1-1	13	TRBV28	CASSLGGTQGAFF	TGTGCCAGCAGTTTAGGGGGCACCCAGGGAGCTTTCTTT
.	.	TRBJ1-5	15	TRBV30	CAWSGGGLPNQPQHF	TGTGCCTGGAGTGGGGGAGGTCTTCCCAATCAGCCCCAGCATTTT
.	TRBD1	TRBJ1-5	16	TRBV19	CASSIDGQVPNQPQHF	TGTGCCAGTAGTATAGACGGACAGGTACCCAATCAGCCCCAGCATTTT
once	TRBD1	TRBJ2-1	12	TRBV5-1	CASSPQGYEQFF	TGCGCCAGCAGCCCACAGGGGTATGAGCAGTTCTTC
.	TRBD2	TRBJ2-1	16	TRBV4-2	CASSQASGGARNEQFF	TGTGCCAGCAGCCAGGCGAGCGGGGGGGCTCGGAATGAGCAGTTCTTC
.	TRBD1	TRBJ2-7	14	TRBV6-5	CASSPGQGVSEQYF	TGTGCCAGCAGTCCGGGACAGGGGGTGAGCGAGCAGTACTTC
.	TRBD1	TRBJ1-1	12	TRBV6-5	CASSFGTGEAFF	TGTGCCAGCAGTTTCGGGACAGGTGAAGCTTTCTTT
.	.	TRBJ2-7	13	TRBV2	CASSSGATYEQYF	TGTGCCAGCAGTTCAGGGGCCACCTACGAGCAGTACTTC
.	.	TRBJ2-7	12	TRBV6-5	CASKGVPYEQYF	TGTGCCAGCAAAGGGGTCCCCTACGAGCAGTACTTC
.	.	TRBJ1-6	16	TRBV4-1	CASSQEVGANHSPLHF	TGCGCCAGCAGCCAAGAAGTGGGGGCAAATCATTCACCCCTCCACTTT